The 10 T cell receptor beta chains given below trace back to one sample, sequenced in a study of PD-1 blockade in classical Hodgkin lymphoma. There was relapse after autologous stem cell transplantation in every patient, and there was variation in brentuximab vedotin exposure. Some clones are missing from TCRdb's copy, which holds only in-frame ones; the method was immunoSEQ multiplex PCR. In the table there are approximately 99,000 clones, roughly 81% of which are singletons. The material was peripheral blood mononuclear cells (PBMCs), obtained before the second cycle of nivolumab. These receptors all come from a human donor with classical Hodgkin lymphoma.

This rearrangement joins TRBV5-8 to TRBJ2-2, with D perhaps matching TRBD2 (6 bases). The germline V and J ends were trimmed by 4 bases and 4 bases, with 11 bases remaining between them. Germline-derived CDR1 and CDR2 are SGHTS and YDEGEE. This CDR3 has 14 residues. The CDR3 DNA is TGTGCCAGCAGCGGCGGGACCCTCACCGGGGAGCTGTTTTTT. Translated: CASSGGTLTGELFF.

This clone was counted only a few times. The J gene is TRBJ2-7, the V gene TRBV4-1; perhaps D is TRBD1 or TRBD2 (6 bases each). The V and J ends lost 4 bases and 5 bases respectively, with 21 bases between them. Germline CDR1 MGHRA, CDR2 YSYEKL. The CDR3 extends over 16 amino acids. The CDR3 protein is CASSLTRTAPGDEQYF. For the CDR3, the DNA is TGCGCCAGCAGCCTTACCCGGACAGCCCCGGGGGACGAGCAGTACTTC.

This clone was counted between two and nine times. The gene calls are TRBV7-9 and TRBJ1-1, with a tentative D call TRBD1 (5 bases). Trimming pared 6 bases from V and 1 base from J, leaving 15 bases between. CDR1 and CDR2 from the germline V gene are SEHNR and FQNEAQ (reference sequence). The CDR3 is 15 residues long. CDR3 residues: CASRTGGVPNTEAFF. The DNA of the CDR3 is TGTGCCAGCAGGACCGGAGGGGTGCCGAACACTGAAGCTTTCTTT.

The chain links TRBV5-1 to TRBJ2-3; no firm D call. The CDR3 consists of 14 residues. CDR1 is SGHRS, CDR2 YFSETQ, per germline. V gave up 0 bases and J gave up 1 base, with 6 bases separating them. CDR3 in amino acids: CASSLGYRTDTQYF. CDR3 nucleotides: TGCGCCAGCAGCTTGGGGTACCGCACAGATACGCAGTATTTT.

The chain couples TRBV6-6 to TRBJ1-1; D ambiguous. The length of the CDR3 is 14 residues. Germline CDR1 and CDR2: MNHNY and SVGAGI (reference sequence). Trimming took off 7 bases at V and 0 bases at J, with 12 bases between the two ends. CDR3 nucleotide sequence: TGTGCCAGCAAGGAGAGGCTCCTGAACACTGAAGCTTTCTTT. This gives the protein CASKERLLNTEAFF.

The chain is built from TRBV10-3 and TRBJ2-3; D remains unclear. Trimming removed 8 bases at V and 2 bases at J, with 17 bases between. CDR1 ENHRY and CDR2 SYGVKD come from the germline V gene. CDR3 length: 15 residues. This chain's CDR3 is CAIRLGGASTDTQYF. In DNA, the CDR3 is TGTGCCATCCGGCTTGGCGGAGCCTCCACAGATACGCAGTATTTT.

CDR3 sequence (DNA): TGCGCCAGCAGCCAATCCTCTGGGGACTACAATGAGCAGTTCTTC. Its translation is CASSQSSGDYNEQFF. The chain has TRBV4-3 and TRBJ2-1, with no clear D. CDR3 length: 15 amino acids. V was trimmed by 2 bases and J by 3 bases, leaving 11 bases between them. CDR1 and CDR2 from the germline V gene are LGHNA and YSLEER.

A few counts support this clone. This sequence joins TRBV10-3 and TRBJ2-1; D is unresolved. V lost 11 bases and J 7 bases, leaving 15 bases between the germline ends. The CDR3 consists of 12 residues. Germline values: CDR1 ENHRY, CDR2 SYGVKD. The DNA of the CDR3 is TGTGCCGCGAGCTACGGACCTAATGAGCAGTTCTTC. Translation gives CAASYGPNEQFF.

This chain connects TRBV10-3 to TRBJ2-1; D gene ambiguous. Deletions cut 0 bases from V and 3 bases from J, with 0 bases between. CDR1 is ENHRY, CDR2 SYGVKD, per germline. The CDR3 has 12 residues. The CDR3 protein is CAISESYNEQFF. CDR3 nucleotides: TGTGCCATCAGTGAGTCCTACAATGAGCAGTTCTTC.

The J gene is TRBJ2-7, the V gene TRBV30; D possibly corresponds to TRBD1 (6 bases). Trimming took off 6 bases at V and 0 bases at J, with 18 bases between the two ends. The length of the CDR3 is 15 residues. Germline V gives CDR1 GTSNPN, CDR2 SVGIG (reference sequence). The CDR3: CACQRNRASSYEQYF. Here the CDR3 DNA reads TGTGCCTGCCAACGGAACAGGGCGAGCTCCTACGAGCAGTACTTC.